This T cell receptor beta chain comes out of a study of memory CD8 T cells in hepatitis C reinfection. On the study more broadly: A positive HCV RNA test after two negatives ≥60 days apart defined reinfection. Samples before reinfection came 55 to 20 weeks prior to detection.

Whole-study results and caveats: Only four to six donors prevented definitive conclusions about public clonotypes.

The V and J ends lost 7 bases and 7 bases, in that order; junction bases with no gene match: 9. Per the germline V gene, CDR1 is LNHDA and CDR2 is SQIVND (reference sequence). The CDR3 is 15 residues long. With respect to this clone: Its matching antigen is unknown.

The method was immunoSEQ multiplex PCR; TCRdb's version includes in-frame clones alone and lacks a portion of them. The data contain 50,000 or so clones, around nine tenths of them singletons. Time point meaning: pre-reinfection, 55 to 20 weeks before reinfection detection. Sorted cells were sequenced directly ex vivo without any in vitro expansion. A couple of donors provided sorted CD3+ CD8+ CD45RO- naive CD8 T cells at all three reinfection time points. The receptor was isolated from a man between 18 and 29 years old with hepatitis C virus infection. The chain couples TRBV19 to TRBJ2-2; 10 bases match TRBD1. The sample consisted of naive CD8+ T cells sorted from blood. In DNA form, the CDR3 reads TGTGCCAGTATCTATTCGACAGGGGGCCACGGGGAGCTGTTTTTT. It translates to CASIYSTGGHGELFF.